The present TCR beta chain was sequenced within a study of blood T cell repertoires in COVID-19. The protocol was immunoSEQ multiplex PCR, while the TCRdb copy is restricted to in-frame clones and leaves out a portion. The table records tens of thousands of clones, 80% of them present only once. From germline, CDR1 is MNHEY and CDR2 SVGEGT. Trimming cost V 2 bases and J 1 base; bases outside gene matches: 11. The CDR3 length is 18 residues. This clonotype was sampled from a woman in her 70s with acute or convalescent COVID-19. Sequenced sample: peripheral blood. The chain joins TRBV6-2 or TRBV6-3 to TRBJ2-5, with 9 bases identical to TRBD1. The CDR3 coding sequence is TGTGCCAGCAGTTACCTGGGACAGGGAACCCCTCTCCAAGAGACCCAGTACTTC. It specifies CASSYLGQGTPLQETQYF.